One sample yielded the 5 T cell receptor beta chains listed below, sequenced in a study of T cell repertoires in cytomegalovirus infection. TCRdb re-called the reads through MiXCR, storing one row per CDR3 protein. The sample includes around 900,000 distinct CDR3 sequences, approximately 31% of them seen just once. No antigens are known for them. The starting material was cultured CD8+ T cells from PBMCs, obtained from culture after CMV antigen stimulation. The source is a human donor in good health (CMV status not recorded). Some clones in this sample may be carry-over from other donors' samples.

This clonotype was seen repeatedly, ten times or more. DNA of the CDR3: TGTGCCAGCAGCCGCCGACAGGGGCACACTGAAGCTTTCTTT. Encoded protein: CASSRRQGHTEAFF. V and J are TRBV7-8 and TRBJ1-1; TRBD1 aligns across 8 bases. The CDR3 runs to 14 residues. The V segment lost 5 bases and the J segment 3 bases; nucleotides outside the gene matches: 5. Germline V gives CDR1 SGHVS, CDR2 FQNEAQ.

The CDR3 DNA reads as TGTGCCAGCAGTTACAATTTGGGGGGCGACCAGCCCCAGCATTTT. Its translation: CASSYNLGGDQPQHF. The rearrangement joins TRBV6-6 to TRBJ1-5; D is perhaps TRBD1 (6 bases). In germline, CDR1 is MNHNY, CDR2 SVGAGI (reference sequence). The CDR3 covers 15 residues. V shed 2 bases and J shed 7 bases, with 15 bases lying between them.

This clonotype came up a few times. The chain employs TRBV6-1 and TRBJ1-3; tentatively, D is TRBD1 (6 bases). Per germline, CDR1 MNHNS and CDR2 SASEGT. V was clipped by 4 bases and J by 2 bases, with 12 bases between them. The CDR3 is 15 residues long. CDR3 amino acids: CASSGTAVPGNTIYF. Written as DNA, the CDR3 is TGTGCCAGCAGTGGGACAGCCGTTCCTGGAAACACCATATATTTT.

This clonotype was seen repeatedly, ten times or more. The rearrangement links TRBV11-3 to TRBJ1-1; D unresolved. Trimming took 5 bases from V and 8 from J, leaving 15 bases between them. Germline CDR1 and CDR2: SGHNT and YENEEA. The CDR3 loop spans 13 amino acids. The CDR3 protein is CASSPRAHMEAFF. The CDR3 coding sequence is TGTGCCAGCAGCCCCCGGGCCCACATGGAAGCTTTCTTT.

This clonotype was detected a few times. The chain uses TRBV7-8 and TRBJ1-2, with D tentatively TRBD1 (5 bases). Deletions cut 5 bases from V and 11 bases from J, with 18 bases between. The CDR3 runs 13 residues. The germline gives CDR1 SGHVS, CDR2 FQNEAQ. CDR3: CASSPSGPSLYTF. Written as DNA, the CDR3 is TGTGCCAGCAGCCCTTCAGGGCCTTCTCTATACACCTTC.